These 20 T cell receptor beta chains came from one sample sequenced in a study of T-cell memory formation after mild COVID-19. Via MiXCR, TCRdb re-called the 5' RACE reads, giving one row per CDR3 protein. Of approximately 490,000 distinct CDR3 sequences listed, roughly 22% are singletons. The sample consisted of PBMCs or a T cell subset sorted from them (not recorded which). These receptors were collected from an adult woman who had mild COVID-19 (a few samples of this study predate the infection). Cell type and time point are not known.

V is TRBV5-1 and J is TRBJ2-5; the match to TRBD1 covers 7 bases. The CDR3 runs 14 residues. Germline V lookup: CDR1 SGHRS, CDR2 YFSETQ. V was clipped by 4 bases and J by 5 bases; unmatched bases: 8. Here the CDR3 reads CASSDTGDAETQYF. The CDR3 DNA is TGCGCCAGCAGCGACACAGGGGACGCGGAGACCCAGTACTTC.

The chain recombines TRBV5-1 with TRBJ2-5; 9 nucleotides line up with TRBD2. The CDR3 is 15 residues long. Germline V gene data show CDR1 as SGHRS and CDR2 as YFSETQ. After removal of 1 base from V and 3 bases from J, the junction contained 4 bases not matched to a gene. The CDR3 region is CASSLSSGGKETQYF. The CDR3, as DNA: TGCGCCAGCAGCTTGAGTAGCGGGGGCAAAGAGACCCAGTACTTC.

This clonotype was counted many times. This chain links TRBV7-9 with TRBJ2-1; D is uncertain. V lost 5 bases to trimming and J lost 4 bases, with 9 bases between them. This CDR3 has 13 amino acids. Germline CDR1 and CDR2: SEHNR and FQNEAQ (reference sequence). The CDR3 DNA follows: TGTGCCAGCAGCGCTGACCAATACAATGAGCAGTTCTTC. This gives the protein CASSADQYNEQFF. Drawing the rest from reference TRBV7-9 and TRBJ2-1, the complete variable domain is DTGVSQNPRHKITKRGQNVTFRCDPISEHNRLYWYRQTLGQGPEFLTYFQNEAQLEKSRLLSDRFSAERPKGSFSTLEIQRTEQGDSAMYLCASSADQYNEQFFGPGTRLTVL.

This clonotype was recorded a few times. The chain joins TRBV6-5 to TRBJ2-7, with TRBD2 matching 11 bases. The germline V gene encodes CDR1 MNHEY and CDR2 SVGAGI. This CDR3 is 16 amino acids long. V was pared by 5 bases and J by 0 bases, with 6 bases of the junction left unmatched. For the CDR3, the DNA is TGTGCCAGCAGTAACACGGGACTAGCGGCCTCCTACGAGCAGTACTTC. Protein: CASSNTGLAASYEQYF.

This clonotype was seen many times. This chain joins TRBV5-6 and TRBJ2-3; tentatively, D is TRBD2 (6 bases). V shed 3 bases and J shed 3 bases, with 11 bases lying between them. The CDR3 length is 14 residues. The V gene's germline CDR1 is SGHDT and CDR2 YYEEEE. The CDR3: CASSSVRGTDTQYF. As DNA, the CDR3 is TGTGCCAGCAGCTCCGTCCGGGGGACAGATACGCAGTATTTT. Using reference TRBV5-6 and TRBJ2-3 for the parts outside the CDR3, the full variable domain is DAGVTQSPTHLIKTRGQQVTLRCSPKSGHDTVSWYQQALGQGPQFIFQYYEEEERQRGNFPDRFSGHQFPNYSSELNVNALLLGDSALYLCASSSVRGTDTQYFGPGTRLTVL.

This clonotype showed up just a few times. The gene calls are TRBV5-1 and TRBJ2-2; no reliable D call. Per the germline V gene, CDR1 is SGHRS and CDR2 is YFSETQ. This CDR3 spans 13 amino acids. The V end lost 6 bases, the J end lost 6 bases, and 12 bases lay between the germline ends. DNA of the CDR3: TGCGCCAGCAACTCAGGATACTCCGGGGAGCTGTTTTTT. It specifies CASNSGYSGELFF.

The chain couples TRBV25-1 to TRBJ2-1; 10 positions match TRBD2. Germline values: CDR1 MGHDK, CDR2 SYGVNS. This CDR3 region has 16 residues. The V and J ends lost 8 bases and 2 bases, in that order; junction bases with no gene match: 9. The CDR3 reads CASSKGSGGAYNEQFF. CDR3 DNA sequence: TGTGCCAGCTCAAAAGGGAGCGGGGGGGCCTACAATGAGCAGTTCTTC.

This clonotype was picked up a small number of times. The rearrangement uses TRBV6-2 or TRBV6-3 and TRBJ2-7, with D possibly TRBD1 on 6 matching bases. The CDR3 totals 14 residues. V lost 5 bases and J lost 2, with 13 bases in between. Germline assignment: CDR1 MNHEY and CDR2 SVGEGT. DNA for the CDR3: TGTGCCAGCAGTCAACAGGGTGAAACCTACGAGCAGTACTTC. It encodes CASSQQGETYEQYF.

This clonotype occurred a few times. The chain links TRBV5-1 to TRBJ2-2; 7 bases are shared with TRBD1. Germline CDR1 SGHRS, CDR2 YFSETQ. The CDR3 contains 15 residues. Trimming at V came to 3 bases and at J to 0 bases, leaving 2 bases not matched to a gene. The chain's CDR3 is CASSWGQPNTGELFF. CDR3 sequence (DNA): TGCGCCAGCAGCTGGGGACAGCCGAACACCGGGGAGCTGTTTTTT.

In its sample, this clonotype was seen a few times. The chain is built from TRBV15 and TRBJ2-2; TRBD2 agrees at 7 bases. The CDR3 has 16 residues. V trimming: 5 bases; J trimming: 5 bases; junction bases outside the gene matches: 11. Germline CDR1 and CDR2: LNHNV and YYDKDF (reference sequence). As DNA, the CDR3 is TGTGCCACCAGCCCTCTGGGAGGGTGGGAGACCGGGGAGCTGTTTTTT. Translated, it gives CATSPLGGWETGELFF. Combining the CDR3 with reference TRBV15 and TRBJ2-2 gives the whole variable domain DAMVIQNPRYQVTQFGKPVTLSCSQTLNHNVMYWYQQKSSQAPKLLFHYYDKDFNNEADTPDNFQSRRPNTSFCFLDIRSPGLGDTAMYLCATSPLGGWETGELFFGEGSRLTVL.

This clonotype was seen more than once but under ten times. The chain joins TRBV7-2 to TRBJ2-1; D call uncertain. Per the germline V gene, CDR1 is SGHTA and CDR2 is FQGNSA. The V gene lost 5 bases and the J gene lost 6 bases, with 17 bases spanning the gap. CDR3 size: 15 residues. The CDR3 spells CASSLGPQTANEQFF. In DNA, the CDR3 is TGTGCCAGCAGCCTAGGGCCTCAGACCGCCAATGAGCAGTTCTTC.

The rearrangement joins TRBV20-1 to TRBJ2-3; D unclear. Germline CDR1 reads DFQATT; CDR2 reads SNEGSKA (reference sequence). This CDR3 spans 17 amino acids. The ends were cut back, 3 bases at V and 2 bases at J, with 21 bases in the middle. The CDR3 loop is CSASPHSPLRFTDTQYF. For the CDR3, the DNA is TGCAGTGCTAGCCCCCACTCCCCGTTGCGGTTCACAGATACGCAGTATTTT.

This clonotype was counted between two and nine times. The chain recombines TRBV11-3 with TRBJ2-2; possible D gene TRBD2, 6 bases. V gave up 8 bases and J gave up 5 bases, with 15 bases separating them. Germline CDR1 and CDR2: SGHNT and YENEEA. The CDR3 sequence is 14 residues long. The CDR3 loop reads CASHPDYATGELFF. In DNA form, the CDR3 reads TGTGCCAGCCATCCGGACTATGCGACCGGGGAGCTGTTTTTT.

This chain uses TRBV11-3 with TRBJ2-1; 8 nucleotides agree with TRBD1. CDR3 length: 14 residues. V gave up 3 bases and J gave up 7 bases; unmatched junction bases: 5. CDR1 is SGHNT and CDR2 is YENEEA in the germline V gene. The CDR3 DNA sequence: TGTGCCAGCAGCTTTAGGGACAGGCCGAATGAGCAGTTCTTC. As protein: CASSFRDRPNEQFF.

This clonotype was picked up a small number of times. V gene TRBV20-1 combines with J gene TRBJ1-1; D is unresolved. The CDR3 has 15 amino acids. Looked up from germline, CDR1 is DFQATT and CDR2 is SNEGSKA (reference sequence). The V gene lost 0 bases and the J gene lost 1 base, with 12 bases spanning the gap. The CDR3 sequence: CSARDGRGGNTEAFF. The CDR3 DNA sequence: TGCAGTGCTAGAGATGGGCGAGGAGGGAACACTGAAGCTTTCTTT.

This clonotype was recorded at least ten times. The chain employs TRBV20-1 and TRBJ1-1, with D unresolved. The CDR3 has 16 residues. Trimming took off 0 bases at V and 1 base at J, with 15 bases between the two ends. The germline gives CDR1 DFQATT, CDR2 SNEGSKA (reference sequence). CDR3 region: CSARDASRLRNTEAFF. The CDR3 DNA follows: TGCAGTGCTAGAGACGCGAGCAGGCTTAGGAACACTGAAGCTTTCTTT.

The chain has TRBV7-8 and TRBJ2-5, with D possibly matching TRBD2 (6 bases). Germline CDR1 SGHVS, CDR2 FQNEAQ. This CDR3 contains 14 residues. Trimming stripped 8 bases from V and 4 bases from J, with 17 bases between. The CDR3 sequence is CASRSAGGRETQYF. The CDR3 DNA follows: TGTGCCAGCCGCTCGGCTGGAGGGCGAGAGACCCAGTACTTC.

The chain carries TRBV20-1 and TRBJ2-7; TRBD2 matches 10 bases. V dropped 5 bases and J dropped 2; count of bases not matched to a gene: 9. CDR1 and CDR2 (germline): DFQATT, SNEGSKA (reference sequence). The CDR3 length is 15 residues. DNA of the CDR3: TGCAGTGCTCCCCAGGCACTAGCGGGAACCTACGAGCAGTACTTC. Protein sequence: CSAPQALAGTYEQYF.

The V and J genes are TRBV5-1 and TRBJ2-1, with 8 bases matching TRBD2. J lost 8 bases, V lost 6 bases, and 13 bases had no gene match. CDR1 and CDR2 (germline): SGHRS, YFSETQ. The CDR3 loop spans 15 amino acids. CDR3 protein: CASTNLGISGDEQFF. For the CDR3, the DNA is TGCGCCAGCACCAACCTGGGGATTAGCGGGGATGAGCAGTTCTTC. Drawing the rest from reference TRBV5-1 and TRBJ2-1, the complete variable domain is KAGVTQTPRYLIKTRGQQVTLSCSPISGHRSVSWYQQTPGQGLQFLFEYFSETQRNKGNFPGRFSGRQFSNSRSEMNVSTLELGDSALYLCASTNLGISGDEQFFGPGTRLTVL.

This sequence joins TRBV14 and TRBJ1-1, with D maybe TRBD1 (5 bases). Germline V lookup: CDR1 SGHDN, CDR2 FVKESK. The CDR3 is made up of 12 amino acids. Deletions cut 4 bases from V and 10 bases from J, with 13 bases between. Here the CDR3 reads CASSPLVTGAFF. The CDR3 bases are TGTGCCAGCAGCCCCCTGGTTACAGGAGCTTTCTTT. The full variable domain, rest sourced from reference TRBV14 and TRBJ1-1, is EAGVTQFPSHSVIEKGQTVTLRCDPISGHDNLYWYRRVMGKEIKFLLHFVKESKQDESGMPNNRFLAERTGGTYSTLKVQPAELEDSGVYFCASSPLVTGAFFGQGTRLTVV.